This T cell receptor (beta chain) was profiled in a study of blood T cell repertoires in COVID-19. Whole-study context: Both acute and convalescent COVID-19 samples were obtained from the United States, Italy and Spain.

Trimming stripped 0 bases from V and 3 bases from J, with 11 bases between. The germline V gene has CDR1 LGHNA and CDR2 YNFKEQ. The CDR3 is 15 amino acids. Profiled with immunoSEQ multiplex PCR; TCRdb holds only in-frame clones, not every one. The sample lists about 120,000 clones; over 60% were seen once. The chain combines TRBV4-2 with TRBJ1-2; D is perhaps TRBD1 (5 bases). Material for sequencing was peripheral blood. The source of this sequence is a human donor in a cohort sampled during active COVID-19. The CDR3 loop is CASSQDPGGDYGYTF. The CDR3 bases are TGTGCCAGCAGCCAAGACCCGGGGGGGGACTATGGCTACACCTTC.